This TCR beta chain was retrieved from a study of OX40 agonist ivuxolimab in advanced cancers. Study overall: As their treatment, patients were administered ivuxolimab, an agonistic anti-OX40 (CD134) antibody. Patients with hepatocellular carcinoma, melanoma, renal cell or head and neck cancer made up the dose-escalation patients.

The CDR3 contains 14 residues. CDR1 is SGDLS, CDR2 YYNGEE, per germline. Trimming at V came to 0 bases and at J to 5 bases, leaving 2 bases not matched to a gene. Autoimmune disease history or systemic immunosuppression led to patients being barred. The assay was immunoSEQ multiplex PCR, and TCRdb's table has in-frame clones only and misses some. This table holds several thousand clones, 70% to 80% found once. The specimen was CD4+ or CD8+ T cells sorted from blood, collected in a trial of the OX40 agonist ivuxolimab. V is TRBV9 and J is TRBJ2-1; 7 positions match TRBD2. The receptor was derived from an adult with an advanced solid tumor such as melanoma, head and neck, liver or kidney cancer. The CDR3 DNA reads TGTGCCAGCAGCGTAGCGGGGGGTCACAATGAGCAGTTCTTC. Its protein product is CASSVAGGHNEQFF. The complete variable domain, with remaining parts taken from reference TRBV9 and TRBJ2-1, reads DSGVTQTPKHLITATGQRVTLRCSPRSGDLSVYWYQQSLDQGLQFLIQYYNGEERAKGNILERFSAQQFPDLHSELNLSSLELGDSALYFCASSVAGGHNEQFFGPGTRLTVL.